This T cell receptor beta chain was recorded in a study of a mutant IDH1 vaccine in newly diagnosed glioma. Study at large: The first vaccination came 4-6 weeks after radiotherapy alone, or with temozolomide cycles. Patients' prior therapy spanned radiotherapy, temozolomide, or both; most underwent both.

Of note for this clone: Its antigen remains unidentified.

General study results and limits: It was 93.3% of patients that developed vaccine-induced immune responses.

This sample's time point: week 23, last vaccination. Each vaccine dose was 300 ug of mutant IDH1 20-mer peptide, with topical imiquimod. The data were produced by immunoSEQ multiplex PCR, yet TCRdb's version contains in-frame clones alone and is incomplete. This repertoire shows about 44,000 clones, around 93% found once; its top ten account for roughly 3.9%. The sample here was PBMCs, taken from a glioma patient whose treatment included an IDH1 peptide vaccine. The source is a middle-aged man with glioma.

Written as DNA, the CDR3 is TGCGCCAGCAGCCATCGACTAGCGGGGGGCGGGGGAGAAAACATTCAGTACTTC. Translation: CASSHRLAGGGGENIQYF. V gene TRBV4-1 combines with J gene TRBJ2-4, with TRBD2 matching over 13 bases. The CDR3 has 18 residues. V lost 3 bases to trimming and J lost 5 bases; unmatched junction nucleotides: 10. Germline CDR1 is MGHRA and CDR2 is YSYEKL.